The 27 T cell receptor beta chains below were found in one sample sequenced in a study of T cells expressing NK-cell markers. TCRdb reprocessed the 5' RACE reads; each CDR3 protein has one entry and no DNA is given. The table for this sample gives around 380,000 distinct CDR3 sequences. The sample comprised blood T cells: a sorted CD56 or NKG2C T cell subset, CD4+ or CD8+ T cells, or bulk PBMC T cells (not recorded which). The receptors originated from a woman in her fifties or sixties in good health.

The genes are TRBV20-1 and TRBJ2-1; the D gene TCRdb calls, TRBD2, cannot be checked with no DNA. The germline CDR1 and CDR2 sequences are DFQATT and SNEGSKA (reference sequence). The CDR3 sequence is 12 residues long. The CDR3 loop is CSALAGAFEQFF.

The V call is TRBV20-1, the J call TRBJ2-5; TCRdb picks TRBD1, but there is no DNA to check that call. The CDR3 is made up of 14 amino acids. Germline assignment: CDR1 DFQATT and CDR2 SNEGSKA (reference sequence). The chain's CDR3 is CSARDVKGVETQYF.

This chain uses TRBV5-1 with TRBJ1-1. Looked up from germline, CDR1 is SGHRS and CDR2 is YFSETQ. The CDR3 sequence is 13 residues long. CDR3 amino acids: CASSLVSDAEAFF.

The rearrangement uses TRBV12-3 or TRBV12-4 and TRBJ1-4; TCRdb reports TRBD1, a call that lacks DNA to check it against. The CDR3 consists of 14 residues. The CDR3 loop is CASNPSGAYEKLFF.

The chain joins TRBV10-3 to TRBJ1-1. The CDR3 totals 12 residues. The germline V gene has CDR1 ENHRY and CDR2 SYGVKD. The CDR3 spells CAISEFGFEAFF.

The chain couples TRBV7-3 to TRBJ2-3; absent DNA, TCRdb's TRBD2 call cannot be checked. Germline values: CDR1 SGHTA, CDR2 FQGTGA. The CDR3 length is 15 residues. CDR3 region: CASAAGTSGADTQYF.

The gene calls are TRBV20-1 and TRBJ2-1; the TCRdb call, TRBD2, lacks DNA for checking. In germline, CDR1 is DFQATT, CDR2 SNEGSKA (reference sequence). The CDR3 loop spans 14 amino acids. CDR3 residues: CSARVGLAGVRLFF.

The gene calls are TRBV10-3 and TRBJ2-7; TCRdb reports TRBD2, a call that lacks DNA to check it against. CDR3 length: 14 residues. Germline CDR1 reads ENHRY; CDR2 reads SYGVKD. This chain's CDR3 is CAISLAGGNYEQYF.

This sequence joins TRBV20-1 and TRBJ1-5; the TCRdb D gene call, TRBD1, has no DNA to confirm it. Germline V gives CDR1 DFQATT, CDR2 SNEGSKA (reference sequence). The CDR3 spans 15 residues. CDR3: CSASQDVYSNQPQHF.

This chain uses TRBV29-1 with TRBJ2-1; without DNA, the TCRdb call of TRBD1 cannot be checked. CDR1 SQVTM and CDR2 ANQGSEA come from the germline V gene. The CDR3 is 14 amino acids. CDR3 sequence reads: CSVDPGGAGGEQFF.

The chain couples TRBV7-9 to TRBJ1-6. The V gene's germline CDR1 is SEHNR and CDR2 FQNEAQ (reference sequence). This CDR3 has 15 amino acids. CDR3 loop: CASSSQVTIQSPLHF.

This CDR3 reads CASSVRQGYSNQPQHF. The chain employs TRBV2 and TRBJ1-5; the TRBD1 assignment by TCRdb is unverifiable without DNA. The CDR3 consists of 16 residues. Per the germline V gene, CDR1 is SNHLY and CDR2 is FYNNEI.

This sequence joins TRBV12-3 or TRBV12-4 and TRBJ2-4; the D call of TRBD1 rests on TCRdb alone, since no DNA is present to check it. The CDR3 totals 11 residues. CDR3 region: CATGQGYIQYF.

The J gene is TRBJ2-5, the V gene TRBV15; lacking DNA, the TRBD1 call made by TCRdb goes unchecked. Germline values: CDR1 LNHNV, CDR2 YYDKDF (reference sequence). There are 15 residues in the CDR3. Here the CDR3 reads CATSRGTGVQETQYF.

The J gene is TRBJ2-3, the V gene TRBV12-3 or TRBV12-4. CDR3 length equals 14 residues. The CDR3 reads CASSLALLTDTQYF.

The genes are TRBV2 and TRBJ2-2; TCRdb designates TRBD2, a call that cannot be tested without DNA. The CDR3 covers 14 residues. Germline values: CDR1 SNHLY, CDR2 FYNNEI. This chain's CDR3 is CASSEVWGRRELFF.

The V gene is TRBV11-2, the J gene TRBJ2-1; with no DNA, the TCRdb D assignment of TRBD2 cannot be verified. The CDR3 contains 18 residues. Germline values: CDR1 SGHAT, CDR2 FQNNGV. CDR3: CASSLGGWREGRYNEQFF.

The chain joins TRBV2 to TRBJ2-5; TCRdb selects TRBD1, and the lack of DNA leaves this call unchecked. The CDR3 loop spans 14 amino acids. Looked up from germline, CDR1 is SNHLY and CDR2 is FYNNEI. The CDR3 here is CASKSSDRRETQYF.

This chain uses TRBV7-2 with TRBJ2-3; TCRdb's assignment of TRBD2 cannot be checked, as there is no DNA. There are 17 residues in the CDR3. Per germline, CDR1 SGHTA and CDR2 FQGNSA. The CDR3 here is CASSLRLAGVGADTQYF.

The V and J genes are TRBV2 and TRBJ2-7. The CDR3 covers 14 residues. Germline lookup yields CDR1 SNHLY and CDR2 FYNNEI. CDR3 sequence: CASSEVNSLGEQYF.

The rearrangement joins TRBV24-1 to TRBJ2-7. The CDR3 covers 13 residues. Looked up from germline, CDR1 is KGHDR and CDR2 is SFDVKD. This CDR3 is CATSDSTIYEQYF.

The chain joins TRBV19 to TRBJ1-1. Germline values: CDR1 LNHDA, CDR2 SQIVND (reference sequence). This CDR3 region has 14 residues. CDR3 sequence reads: CASSNLIVNTEAFF.

The rearrangement uses TRBV4-2 and TRBJ2-5; checking the TCRdb D call of TRBD2 is not possible without DNA. Germline values: CDR1 LGHNA, CDR2 YNFKEQ. This CDR3 has 18 amino acids. CDR3 in amino acids: CASSQGSGAGGPQETQYF.

The V and J genes are TRBV4-1 and TRBJ2-3; TCRdb outputs TRBD1, but without DNA this stays unchecked. The CDR3 loop spans 18 amino acids. Germline V gene data show CDR1 as MGHRA and CDR2 as YSYEKL. This CDR3 is CASSLLTGQGAITDTQYF.

This chain uses TRBV12-3 or TRBV12-4 with TRBJ1-2. The CDR3 length is 13 residues. Here the CDR3 reads CASGLMTVDGYTF.

The V gene is TRBV3-1, the J gene TRBJ2-2; with no DNA, the TCRdb D assignment of TRBD2 cannot be verified. From germline, CDR1 is LGHDT and CDR2 YNNKEL (reference sequence). This CDR3 comprises 15 residues. This CDR3 is CASSPVTSGTGELFF.

V gene TRBV5-5 combines with J gene TRBJ1-1. The CDR3 contains 16 residues. Germline lookup yields CDR1 SGHKS and CDR2 YYEKEE (reference sequence). The chain's CDR3 is CASSLGIDFLNTEAFF.